A single sample is the source of the 7 T cell receptor beta chains below, sequenced in a study of T-cell reconstitution after alpha-beta-depleted transplantation in children. Molecular barcoding with unique molecular identifiers was used for the TCRbeta library. TCRdb analysed the PCR reads with MiXCR anew, one entry per CDR3 protein. The table shows 780,000 or so distinct CDR3 sequences, with roughly 16% occurring only once. This specimen was PBMCs, mostly from graft donor cells, taken 360 days after TCRalphabeta/CD19-depleted stem cell transplant. Source of these receptors: a male patient between 10 and 17 years old who had a stem cell transplant for acute lymphoblastic leukemia, so the T cells may come from the graft donor.

The rearrangement links TRBV5-1 to TRBJ2-7; 12 bases match TRBD2. The V segment lost 4 bases and the J segment 3 bases; nucleotides outside the gene matches: 11. The CDR3 is 17 residues long. The germline V gene has CDR1 SGHRS and CDR2 YFSETQ. The CDR3 loop reads CASSATSTSGRFYEQYF. CDR3 nucleotide sequence: TGCGCCAGCAGCGCTACCTCAACTAGCGGGAGGTTCTACGAGCAGTACTTC. The whole variable domain, filled in from reference TRBV5-1 and TRBJ2-7, reads KAGVTQTPRYLIKTRGQQVTLSCSPISGHRSVSWYQQTPGQGLQFLFEYFSETQRNKGNFPGRFSGRQFSNSRSEMNVSTLELGDSALYLCASSATSTSGRFYEQYFGPGTRLTVT.

This clonotype was observed a few times. The gene calls are TRBV11-2 and TRBJ2-1; no clear D gene. V shed 4 bases and J shed 0 bases, with 13 bases lying between them. There are 16 residues in the CDR3. The germline CDR1 and CDR2 sequences are SGHAT and FQNNGV. CDR3 sequence: CASSSATRSSYNEQFF. DNA for the CDR3: TGTGCCAGCAGCTCGGCCACACGTAGCTCCTACAATGAGCAGTTCTTC. The variable domain in full, with the rest retrieved from reference TRBV11-2 and TRBJ2-1, is EAGVAQSPRYKIIEKRQSVAFWCNPISGHATLYWYQQILGQGPKLLIQFQNNGVVDDSQLPKDRFSAERLKGVDSTLKIQPAKLEDSAVYLCASSSATRSSYNEQFFGPGTRLTVL.

Concerning this clonotype itself: A read error may produce the germline difference seen at one junction end. The J gene is TRBJ2-2, the V gene TRBV20-1, with 14 bases identical to TRBD2. This CDR3 contains 17 residues. Germline V gene sequence: CDR1 DFQATT, CDR2 SNEGSKA (reference sequence). CDR3 bases: TGCTGTGCTAGAGGACTAGCGGGAGGTCGTCGCACCGGGGAGCTGTTTTTT. This codes for CCARGLAGGRRTGELFF.

This clonotype was seen at least ten times. This sequence joins TRBV25-1 and TRBJ2-7; D is perhaps TRBD2 (5 bases). V was pared by 3 bases and J by 10 bases, with 19 bases between. Germline V lookup: CDR1 MGHDK, CDR2 SYGVNS. The CDR3 has 14 amino acids. DNA of the CDR3: TGTGCCAGCAGTGAGGGCAGTAGCGTGTCAAGTCAGTACTTC. Protein sequence: CASSEGSSVSSQYF.

This sequence joins TRBV7-2 and TRBJ2-7; possibly TRBD1 or TRBD2 for D (5 bases each). The CDR3 is 14 residues long. Trimming shortened V by 4 bases and J by 7 bases, and 17 bases separated the two germline ends. Germline CDR1 SGHTA, CDR2 FQGNSA. CDR3 sequence (DNA): TGTGCCAGCAGCTATCTCGGAGCCGGGGCGGAGCAGTACTTC. This sequence encodes CASSYLGAGAEQYF.

This sequence joins TRBV4-1 and TRBJ2-7, with 7 bases that match TRBD1. Trimming removed 4 bases from V and 6 bases from J; junction bases left unmatched: 9. The length of the CDR3 is 14 residues. The V gene's germline CDR1 is MGHRA and CDR2 YSYEKL. CDR3 in amino acids: CASSRLGQAPEQYF. The DNA of the CDR3 is TGCGCCAGCAGCCGCCTCGGACAGGCGCCCGAGCAGTACTTC.

This chain connects TRBV20-1 to TRBJ2-7, with TRBD2 matching 11 bases. The V gene end was trimmed by 0 bases and the J gene end by 5 bases; junction bases not matched to a gene: 6. This CDR3 region has 15 residues. CDR1 and CDR2 from the germline V gene are DFQATT and SNEGSKA (reference sequence). CDR3 loop: CSARDASGRINEQYF. In DNA form, the CDR3 reads TGCAGTGCTAGAGACGCTAGCGGGAGGATCAACGAGCAGTACTTC.